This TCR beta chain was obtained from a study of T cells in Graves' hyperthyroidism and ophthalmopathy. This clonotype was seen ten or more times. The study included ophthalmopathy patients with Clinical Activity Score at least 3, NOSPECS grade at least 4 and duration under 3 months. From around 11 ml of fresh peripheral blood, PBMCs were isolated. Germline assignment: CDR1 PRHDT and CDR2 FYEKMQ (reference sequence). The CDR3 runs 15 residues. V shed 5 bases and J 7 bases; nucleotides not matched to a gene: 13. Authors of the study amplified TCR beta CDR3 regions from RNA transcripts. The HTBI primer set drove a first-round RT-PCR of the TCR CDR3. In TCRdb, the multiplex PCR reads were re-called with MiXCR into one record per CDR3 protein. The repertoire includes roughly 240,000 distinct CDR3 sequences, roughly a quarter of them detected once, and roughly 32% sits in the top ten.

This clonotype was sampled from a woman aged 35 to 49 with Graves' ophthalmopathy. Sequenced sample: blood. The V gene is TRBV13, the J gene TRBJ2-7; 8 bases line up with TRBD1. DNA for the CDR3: TGTGCCAGCAGCGTTAATAGACAGGGGTCTTGGGAGCAGTACTTC. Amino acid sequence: CASSVNRQGSWEQYF.